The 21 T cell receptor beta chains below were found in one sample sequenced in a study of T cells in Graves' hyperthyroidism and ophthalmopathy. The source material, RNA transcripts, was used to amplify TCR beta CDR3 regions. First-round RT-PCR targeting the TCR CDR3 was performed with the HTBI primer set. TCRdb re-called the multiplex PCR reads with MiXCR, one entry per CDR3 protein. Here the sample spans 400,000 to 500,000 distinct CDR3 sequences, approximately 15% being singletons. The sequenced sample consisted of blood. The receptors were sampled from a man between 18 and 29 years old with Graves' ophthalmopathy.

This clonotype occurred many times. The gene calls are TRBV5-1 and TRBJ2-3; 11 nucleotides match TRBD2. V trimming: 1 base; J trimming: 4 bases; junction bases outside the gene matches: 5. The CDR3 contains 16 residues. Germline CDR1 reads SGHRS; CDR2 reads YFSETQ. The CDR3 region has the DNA TGCGCCAGCAGCTTGTTGGTTAGCGGGGGGGCAGATACGCAGTATTTT. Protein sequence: CASSLLVSGGADTQYF.

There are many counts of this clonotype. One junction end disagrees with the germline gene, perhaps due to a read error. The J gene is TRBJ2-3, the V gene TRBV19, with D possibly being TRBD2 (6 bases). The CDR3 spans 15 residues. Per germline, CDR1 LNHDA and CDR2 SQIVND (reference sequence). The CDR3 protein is CASIIAAGSLDTQYF. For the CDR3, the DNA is TGTGCCTCCATAATAGCGGCAGGGTCCTTGGATACACAGTATTTT. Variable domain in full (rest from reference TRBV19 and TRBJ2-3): DGGITQSPKYLFRKEGQNVTLSCEQNLNHDAMYWYRQDPGQGLRLIYYSQIVNDFQKGDIAEGYSVSREKKESFPLTVTSAQKNPTAFYLCASIIAAGSLDTQYFGPGTRLTVL.

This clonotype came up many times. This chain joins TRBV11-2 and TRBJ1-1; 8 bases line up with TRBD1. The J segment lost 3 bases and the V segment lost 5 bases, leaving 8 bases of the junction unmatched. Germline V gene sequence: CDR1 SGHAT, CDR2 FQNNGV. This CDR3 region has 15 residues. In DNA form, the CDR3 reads TGTGCCAGCAGCCCTAGAGGCAGGGGGCACACTGAAGCTTTCTTT. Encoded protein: CASSPRGRGHTEAFF.

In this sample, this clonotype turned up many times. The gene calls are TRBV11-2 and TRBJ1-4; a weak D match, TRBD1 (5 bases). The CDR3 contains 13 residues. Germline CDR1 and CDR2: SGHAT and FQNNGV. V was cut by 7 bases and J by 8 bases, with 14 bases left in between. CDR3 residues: CASTLGVGEKLFF. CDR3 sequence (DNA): TGTGCCAGCACCCTAGGGGTCGGGGAAAAACTGTTTTTT.

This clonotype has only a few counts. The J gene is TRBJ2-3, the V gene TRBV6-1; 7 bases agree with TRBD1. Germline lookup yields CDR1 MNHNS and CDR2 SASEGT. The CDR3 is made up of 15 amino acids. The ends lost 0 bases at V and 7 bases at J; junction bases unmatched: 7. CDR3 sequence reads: CASSEAGQVWYTQYF. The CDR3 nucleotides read TGTGCCAGCAGTGAAGCCGGACAGGTGTGGTATACGCAGTATTTT.

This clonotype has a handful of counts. The CDR3 bases are TGTGCCACCAGCGGACTACCGGGACAGGGCCCCTACGAGCAGTACTTC. This codes for CATSGLPGQGPYEQYF. The chain combines TRBV15 with TRBJ2-7; 9 positions match TRBD1. With V trimmed by 5 bases and J by 2 bases, 10 bases remained unmatched. Germline CDR1 LNHNV, CDR2 YYDKDF (reference sequence). The CDR3 loop spans 16 amino acids.

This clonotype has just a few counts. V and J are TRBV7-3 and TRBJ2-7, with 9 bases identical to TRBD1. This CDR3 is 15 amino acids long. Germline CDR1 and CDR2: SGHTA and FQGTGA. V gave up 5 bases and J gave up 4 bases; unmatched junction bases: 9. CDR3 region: CASSPGGTGIYEQYF. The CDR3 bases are TGTGCCAGCAGCCCTGGAGGGACAGGGATTTACGAGCAGTACTTC.

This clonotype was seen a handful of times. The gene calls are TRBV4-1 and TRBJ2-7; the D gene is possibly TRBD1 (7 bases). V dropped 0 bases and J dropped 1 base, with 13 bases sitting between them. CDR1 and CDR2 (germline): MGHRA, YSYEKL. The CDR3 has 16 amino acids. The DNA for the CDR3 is TGCGCCAGCAGCCAAGACATGGCAGGGGGGTCCTACGAGCAGTACTTC. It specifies CASSQDMAGGSYEQYF.

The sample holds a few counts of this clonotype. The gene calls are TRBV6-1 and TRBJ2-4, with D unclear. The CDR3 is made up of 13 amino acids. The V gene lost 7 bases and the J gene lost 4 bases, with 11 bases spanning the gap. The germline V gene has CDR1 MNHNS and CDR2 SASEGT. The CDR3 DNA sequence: TGTGCCAGCAAAGGAGAGGAGAAAAACATTCAGTACTTC. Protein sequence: CASKGEEKNIQYF.

The CDR3 protein is CASSALTSGGPTEQFF. CDR3 coding DNA: TGTGCCAGCAGTGCCTTGACTAGCGGGGGGCCCACTGAGCAGTTCTTC. V is TRBV27 and J is TRBJ2-1; 13 positions match TRBD2. Per germline, CDR1 MNHEY and CDR2 SMNVEV (reference sequence). CDR3 size: 16 residues. J was trimmed by 9 bases and V by 5 bases; bases with no gene match: 10.

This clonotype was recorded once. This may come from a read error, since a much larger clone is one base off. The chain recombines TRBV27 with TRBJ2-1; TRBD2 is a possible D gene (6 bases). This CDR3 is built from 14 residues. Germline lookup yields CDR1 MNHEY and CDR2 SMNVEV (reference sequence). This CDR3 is CASSQDYTYNGQFF. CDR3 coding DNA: TGTGCCAGCAGTCAGGACTACACCTACAATGGGCAGTTCTTC.

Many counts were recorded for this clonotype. The CDR3 DNA reads TGTGCCAGCAGGACTAGCGGGAGGTCAAATGAGCAGTTCTTC. Amino acid sequence: CASRTSGRSNEQFF. This chain uses TRBV11-2 with TRBJ2-1; the match to TRBD2 covers 13 bases. V dropped 6 bases and J dropped 7; count of bases not matched to a gene: 3. Per germline, CDR1 SGHAT and CDR2 FQNNGV. The CDR3 sequence is 14 residues long.

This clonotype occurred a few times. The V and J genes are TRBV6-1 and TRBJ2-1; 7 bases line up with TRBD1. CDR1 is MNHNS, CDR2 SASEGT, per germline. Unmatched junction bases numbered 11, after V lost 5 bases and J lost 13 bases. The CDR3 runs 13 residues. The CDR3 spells CASSSPGQKLQFF. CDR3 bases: TGTGCCAGCAGTTCCCCGGGACAGAAACTCCAGTTCTTC.

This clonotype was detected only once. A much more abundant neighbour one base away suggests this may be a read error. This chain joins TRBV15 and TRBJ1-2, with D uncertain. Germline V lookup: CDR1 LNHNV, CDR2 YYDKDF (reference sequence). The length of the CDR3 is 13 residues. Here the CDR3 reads CATSRGINYDYTF. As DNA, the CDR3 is TGTGCCACCAGCAGAGGGATTAACTATGACTACACCTTC.

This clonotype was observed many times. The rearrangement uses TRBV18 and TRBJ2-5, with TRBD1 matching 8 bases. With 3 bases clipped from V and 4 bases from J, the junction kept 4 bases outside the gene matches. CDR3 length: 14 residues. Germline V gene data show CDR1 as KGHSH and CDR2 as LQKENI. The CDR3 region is CASSPTGGGETQYF. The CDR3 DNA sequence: TGTGCCAGCTCACCCACAGGGGGTGGAGAGACCCAGTACTTC.

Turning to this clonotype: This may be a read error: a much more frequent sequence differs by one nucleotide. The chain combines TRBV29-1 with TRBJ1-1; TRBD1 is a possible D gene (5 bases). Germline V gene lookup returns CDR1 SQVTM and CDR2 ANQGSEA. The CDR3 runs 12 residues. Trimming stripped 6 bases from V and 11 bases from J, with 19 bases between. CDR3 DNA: TGCAGCGTGACTCGGACCGGGACCGGCGCTTTCTTT. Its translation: CSVTRTGTGAFF. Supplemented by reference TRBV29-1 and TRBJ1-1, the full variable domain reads SAVISQKPSRDICQRGTSLTIQCQVDSQVTMMFWYRQQPGQSLTLIATANQGSEATYESGFVIDKFPISRPNLTFSTLTVSNMSPEDSSIYLCSVTRTGTGAFFGQGTRLTVV.

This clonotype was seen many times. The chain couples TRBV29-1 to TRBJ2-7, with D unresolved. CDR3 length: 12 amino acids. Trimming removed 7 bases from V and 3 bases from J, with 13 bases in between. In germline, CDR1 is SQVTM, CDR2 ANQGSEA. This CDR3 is CSGLTPFYEQYF. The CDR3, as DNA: TGCAGCGGGCTCACCCCATTCTACGAGCAGTACTTC.

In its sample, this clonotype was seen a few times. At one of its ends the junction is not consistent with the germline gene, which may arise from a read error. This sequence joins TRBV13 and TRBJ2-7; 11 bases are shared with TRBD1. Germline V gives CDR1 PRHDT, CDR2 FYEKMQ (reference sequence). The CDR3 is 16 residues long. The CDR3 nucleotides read TGTACCAGCAGCCGGCCCGGGACAGGGGGTTCGTACGAGCAGTACTTC. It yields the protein CTSSRPGTGGSYEQYF.

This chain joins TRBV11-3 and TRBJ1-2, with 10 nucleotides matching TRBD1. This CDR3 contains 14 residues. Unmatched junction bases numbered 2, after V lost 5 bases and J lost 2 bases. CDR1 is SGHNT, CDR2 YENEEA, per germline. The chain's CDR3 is CASSGDRGNYGYTF. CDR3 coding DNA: TGTGCCAGCAGCGGGGACAGGGGAAACTATGGCTACACCTTC. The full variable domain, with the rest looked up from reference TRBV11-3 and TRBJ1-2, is EAGVVQSPRYKIIEKKQPVAFWCNPISGHNTLYWYLQNLGQGPELLIRYENEEAVDDSQLPKDRFSAERLKGVDSTLKIQPAELGDSAVYLCASSGDRGNYGYTFGSGTRLTVV.

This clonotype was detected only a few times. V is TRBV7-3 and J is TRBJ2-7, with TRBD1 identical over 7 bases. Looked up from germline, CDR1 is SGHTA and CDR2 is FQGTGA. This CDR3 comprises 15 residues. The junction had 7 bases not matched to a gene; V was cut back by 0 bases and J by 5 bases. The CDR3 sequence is CASSLTGGAGDEQYF. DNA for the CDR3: TGTGCCAGCAGCTTAACAGGGGGCGCCGGGGACGAGCAGTACTTC.

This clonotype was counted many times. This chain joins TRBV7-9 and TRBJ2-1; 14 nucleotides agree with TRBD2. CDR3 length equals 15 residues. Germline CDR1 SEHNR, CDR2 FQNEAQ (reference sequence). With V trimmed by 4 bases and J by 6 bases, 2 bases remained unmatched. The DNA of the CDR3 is TGTGCCAGCAGCTGGGGACTAGCGGGAGTCAATGAGCAGTTCTTC. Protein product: CASSWGLAGVNEQFF.